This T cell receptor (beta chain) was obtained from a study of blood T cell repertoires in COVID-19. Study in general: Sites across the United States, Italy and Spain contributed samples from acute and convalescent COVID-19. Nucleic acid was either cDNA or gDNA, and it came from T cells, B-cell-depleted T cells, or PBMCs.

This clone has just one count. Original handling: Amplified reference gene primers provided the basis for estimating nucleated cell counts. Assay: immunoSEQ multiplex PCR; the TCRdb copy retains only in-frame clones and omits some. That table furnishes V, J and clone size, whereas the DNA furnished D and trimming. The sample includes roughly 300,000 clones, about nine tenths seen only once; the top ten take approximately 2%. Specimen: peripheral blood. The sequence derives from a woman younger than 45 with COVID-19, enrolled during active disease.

CDR3 sequence (DNA): TGTGCCAGCAGCTTGGTTAGGCGGACTGAAGCTTTCTTT. Translating gives CASSLVRRTEAFF. The chain is built from TRBV5-6 and TRBJ1-1; D unclear. The CDR3 runs 13 residues. Between the trimmed V and J ends, which lost 0 bases and 5 bases, there was a span of 8 bases. Per germline, CDR1 SGHDT and CDR2 YYEEEE.